A selection of T cell receptor beta chains follows, all from one sample in a study of OX40 agonist ivuxolimab in advanced cancers. The method was immunoSEQ multiplex PCR; TCRdb's version includes in-frame clones alone and lacks a portion of them. The sample has 30,000 to 40,000 clones, around 89% seen once; the top ten hold roughly 0.53%. The sequencing used CD4+ or CD8+ T cells sorted from blood, collected in a trial of the OX40 agonist ivuxolimab. All receptors derive from an adult with an advanced solid tumor such as melanoma, head and neck, liver or kidney cancer. CDR3s include the opening cysteine and the closing phenylalanine or tryptophan. The D gene is left open where the match is weak. Size is omitted from some rows. Given values are once, few, many or a class for expanded clones.

d_gene,v_gene,j_gene,abundance,CDR3nt,CDR3aa
TRBD2,TRBV5-1,TRBJ2-3,-,TGCGCCAGCAGCTCGTCTAGCGGGGGGTACACAGATACGCAGTATTTT,CASSSSSGGYTDTQYF
-,TRBV4-1,TRBJ1-3,-,TGCGCCAGCAGCCAAACAACTCATAACTCTGGAAACACCATATATTTT,CASSQTTHNSGNTIYF
-,TRBV5-1,TRBJ2-7,-,TGCGCCAGCAGCTTGGGACCCCAGGGTTCCTACGAGCAGTACTTC,CASSLGPQGSYEQYF
-,TRBV6-1,TRBJ1-2,-,TGTGCCAGCAGGGTCAACTATGGCTACACCTTC,CASRVNYGYTF
-,TRBV7-3,TRBJ2-1,-,TGTGCCAGCAGCTTAACCCTAGTGGGGGGGCATGAGCAGTTCTTC,CASSLTLVGGHEQFF
-,TRBV6-1,TRBJ1-2,-,TGTGCCAGCAAGATACCGGGTGCCTATGGCTACACCTTC,CASKIPGAYGYTF
-,TRBV6-1,TRBJ2-3,once,TGTGCCAGCAGTGAACACAGCAGGGAGGATACGCAGTATTTT,CASSEHSREDTQYF
TRBD1,TRBV5-1,TRBJ1-1,-,TGCGCCAGCAAGGGGGCGGCCGAGAACACTGAAGCTTTCTTT,CASKGAAENTEAFF
-,TRBV6-1,TRBJ1-4,once,TGTGCCAGCAGTGAATTTCGTTCCAGGGGCCAGGGTGAAAAACTGTTTTTT,CASSEFRSRGQGEKLFF
TRBD1,TRBV6-6,TRBJ1-2,-,TGTGCCAGCAGCACACAGGGGTTCGGTGGCTACACCTTC,CASSTQGFGGYTF
-,TRBV6-5,TRBJ1-1,-,TGTGCCAGCATCCGAGAATTCGACACTGAAGCTTTCTTT,CASIREFDTEAFF
-,TRBV21-1,TRBJ1-1,-,TGTGCCAGCAGCAACCCGGGACAGGGAATGAACACTGAAGCTTTCTTT,CASSNPGQGMNTEAFF
-,TRBV10-3,TRBJ2-7,few,TGTGCCATCAGTGGGAGCGGTCGGCAGTACTTC,CAISGSGRQYF
-,TRBV15,TRBJ1-1,-,TGTGCCACCGGGCAGGGTTTCGCTGAAGCTTTCTTT,CATGQGFAEAFF
TRBD2,TRBV7-9,TRBJ2-3,-,TGTGCCAGCAGCCCTGGAGCGGGGGGTGGCACAGATACGCAGTATTTT,CASSPGAGGGTDTQYF
TRBD2,TRBV5-1,TRBJ2-5,-,TGCGCCAGCAGCTTGTCCCCCCCGGGGGGAGGAGAGACCCAGTACTTC,CASSLSPPGGGETQYF
TRBD2,TRBV9,TRBJ2-1,-,TGTGCCAGCAGTCTAGCGGGGGCGAACAATGAGCAGTTCTTC,CASSLAGANNEQFF
-,TRBV28,TRBJ2-3,-,TGTGCCAGTCGAAAACGCACAGATACGCAGTATTTT,CASRKRTDTQYF
-,TRBV10-1,TRBJ2-3,-,TGCGCCAGCCGCCCTAATGGGCAGGCGGGAGATACGCAGTATTTT,CASRPNGQAGDTQYF
TRBD1,TRBV28,TRBJ1-2,-,TGTGCCAGCAGTTACCCGGGACAGGATCTCTATGGCTACACCTTC,CASSYPGQDLYGYTF
-,TRBV7-6,TRBJ2-7,-,TGTGCCAGCAGCTCCACCGCTAGTGCCGTCTACGAGCAGTACTTC,CASSSTASAVYEQYF
-,TRBV5-4,TRBJ1-1,-,TGTGCCAGCAGCTTGGCCTTGTCAGGGCGAGCCGTAGACACTGAAGCTTTCTTT,CASSLALSGRAVDTEAFF
-,TRBV6-6,TRBJ2-7,-,TGTGCCAGCAGTTCATTTGCGGGACGTAGTGAGCAGTACTTC,CASSSFAGRSEQYF
-,TRBV11-2,TRBJ2-1,-,TGTGCCAGCAGCCTTCGTTCCGACAGCTCCTACAATGAGCAGTTCTTC,CASSLRSDSSYNEQFF
-,TRBV11-1,TRBJ1-1,-,TGTGCCAGCAGCTTAGCGAACAAAGACCGGCGAGCTTTCTTT,CASSLANKDRRAFF
-,TRBV10-3,TRBJ2-7,-,TGTGCCACCGGACCGAACTCCTACGAGCAGTACTTC,CATGPNSYEQYF
-,TRBV19,TRBJ1-4,-,TGTGCCAGTACCAGGAGGGGATCACCGAAAAAACTGTTTTTT,CASTRRGSPKKLFF
-,TRBV7-2,TRBJ1-1,-,TGTGCCAGCAGCTTAACACAGGGGAACACTGAAGCTTTCTTT,CASSLTQGNTEAFF
-,TRBV5-1,TRBJ2-5,-,TGCGCCAGCAGCTTGGAGCCAAATCGGGAGACCCAGTACTTC,CASSLEPNRETQYF
-,TRBV28,TRBJ1-4,-,TGTGCCAGCAGTTTCGCGGGGACTAATGAAAAACTGTTTTTT,CASSFAGTNEKLFF
-,TRBV9,TRBJ2-5,-,TGTGCCAGCAGCGTAGCTGGAACGACCCGAGAGACCCAGTACTTC,CASSVAGTTRETQYF
TRBD1,TRBV18,TRBJ2-5,-,TGTGCCAGCTCACAATCTAGGACAGGGCAAGAGACCCAGTACTTC,CASSQSRTGQETQYF
-,TRBV19,TRBJ1-4,-,TGTGCCAGTAGTACGGTGTCGGGTGGCGAAAAACTGTTTTTT,CASSTVSGGEKLFF
-,TRBV18,TRBJ2-3,-,TGTGCCAGCTCACCAGCGGGAAGAGAGGGAGAAGATACGCAGTATTTT,CASSPAGREGEDTQYF
-,TRBV28,TRBJ2-3,-,TGTGCCAGCACCTCCCTTTTGTGGCAGGGCCGTCGGGCAGATACGCAGTATTTT,CASTSLLWQGRRADTQYF
-,TRBV10-3,TRBJ2-7,-,TGTGCCATCAGTGGGGTCGGTAACGAGCAGTACTTC,CAISGVGNEQYF
-,TRBV18,TRBJ1-2,-,TGTGCCAGTCAAGAAGGGAAGGGGAACTATGGCTACACCTTC,CASQEGKGNYGYTF
TRBD1,TRBV19,TRBJ1-4,-,TGTGCCAGTAGTACTGGACAGGGGAGAAATGAAAAACTGTTTTTT,CASSTGQGRNEKLFF
TRBD1,TRBV5-1,TRBJ2-7,-,TGCGCCAGCAGCTGGACGGGACAGGGTGCCTACGAGCAGTACTTC,CASSWTGQGAYEQYF
-,TRBV19,TRBJ1-3,-,TGTGCCAGTAGTCCGACCCGAGACCTATCCTCTGGAAACACCATATATTTT,CASSPTRDLSSGNTIYF
-,TRBV6-1,TRBJ2-2,once,TGTGCCAGCAGTTATTCCGGGAACACCGGGGAGCTGTTTTTT,CASSYSGNTGELFF
-,TRBV18,TRBJ1-1,-,TGTGCCAGCTCACCAGGGTGGATTGACACTGAAGCTTTCTTT,CASSPGWIDTEAFF
TRBD1,TRBV28,TRBJ1-3,-,TGTGCCAGCAGCCCCCATTTGGGGGACAGGGCCGGAAACACCATATATTTT,CASSPHLGDRAGNTIYF
-,TRBV5-1,TRBJ1-3,once,TGCGCCAGCAGCTATGAAGAATCGGTAGCGAGCTCTGGAAACACCATATATTTT,CASSYEESVASSGNTIYF
-,TRBV4-1,TRBJ2-3,-,TGCGCCAGCAGCCTCGGCGCTACGCAGTATTTT,CASSLGATQYF
-,TRBV2,TRBJ1-5,-,TGTGCCTGGAGTTATAGCAATCAGCCCCAGCATTTT,CAWSYSNQPQHF
-,TRBV7-8,TRBJ2-2,-,TGTGCCAGCAGCCCGACGGTGGGGATCACCGGGGAGCTGTTTTTT,CASSPTVGITGELFF
TRBD1,TRBV19,TRBJ1-1,-,TGTGCCAGTAGTACCGGACGGAACCGAGGACAGGGTATTAAAGCTTTCTTT,CASSTGRNRGQGIKAFF
-,TRBV15,TRBJ1-4,-,TGTGCCACCAGCAGAGAGTTTGGATTAGAAAAACTGTTTTTT,CATSREFGLEKLFF
-,TRBV28,TRBJ1-1,-,TGTGCCAGCAGGGCCCTCGGGGTGGCTGAAGCTTTCTTT,CASRALGVAEAFF
-,TRBV19,TRBJ1-2,-,TGTGCCAGTAGTTCCTTTGGGGGGACCTATGGCTACACCTTC,CASSSFGGTYGYTF
-,TRBV6-1,TRBJ1-6,few,TGTGCCAGCAGTGAAGTAATGGGATATAATTCACCCCTCCACTTT,CASSEVMGYNSPLHF
TRBD1,TRBV4-2,TRBJ1-6,-,TGTGCCACACGAGGGACAGCTTATAATTCACCCCTCCACTTT,CATRGTAYNSPLHF